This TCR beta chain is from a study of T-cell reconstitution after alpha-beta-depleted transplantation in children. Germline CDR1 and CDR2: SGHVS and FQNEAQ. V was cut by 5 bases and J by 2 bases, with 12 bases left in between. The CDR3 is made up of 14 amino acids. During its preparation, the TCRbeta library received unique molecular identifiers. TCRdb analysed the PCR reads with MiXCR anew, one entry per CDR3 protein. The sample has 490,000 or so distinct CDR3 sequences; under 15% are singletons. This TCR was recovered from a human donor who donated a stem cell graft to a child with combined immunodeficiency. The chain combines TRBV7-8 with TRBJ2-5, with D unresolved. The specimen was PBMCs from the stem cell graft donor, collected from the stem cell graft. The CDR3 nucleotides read TGTGCCAGCAGCCCCTTTGCGCGACAAGAGACCCAGTACTTC. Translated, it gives CASSPFARQETQYF.